Shown below are 27 T cell receptor beta chains from a single sample sequenced in a study of blood T cell repertoires in COVID-19. Method: immunoSEQ multiplex PCR; TCRdb's copy keeps in-frame clones and lacks some. Here the sample spans approximately 100,000 clones, 81% being singletons. The specimen was peripheral blood. These receptors came from a woman over 75 with acute or convalescent COVID-19.

This chain links TRBV2 with TRBJ1-2; 9 bases line up with TRBD1. This CDR3 region has 13 residues. CDR1 is SNHLY and CDR2 is FYNNEI in the germline V gene. V shed 6 bases and J 12 bases; nucleotides not matched to a gene: 11. The CDR3 is CASRIMGTGLDTF. CDR3 nucleotides: TGTGCCAGCAGGATTATGGGGACAGGGCTGGACACCTTC.

Comments on this clone: The same CDR3 arises from other DNA sequences in this sample as well. The chain recombines TRBV2 with TRBJ2-2; TRBD1 agrees at 7 bases. V shed 7 bases, J shed 5 bases, and the junction held 4 bases outside the gene matches. CDR3 length: 13 amino acids. CDR1 and CDR2 from the germline V gene are SNHLY and FYNNEI. Here the CDR3 DNA reads TGTGCCAGCACCAGACAGGGAACCGGGGAGCTGTTTTTT. Translated, it gives CASTRQGTGELFF.

Worth noting for this clone: This same CDR3 is encoded by further DNA sequences in the sample. This chain links TRBV6-2 or TRBV6-3 with TRBJ2-2, with TRBD1 identical over 9 bases. J was trimmed by 0 bases and V by 5 bases; bases with no gene match: 1. The CDR3 contains 15 residues. Germline loops: CDR1 MNHEY, CDR2 SVGEGT. In DNA form, the CDR3 reads TGTGCCAGCAGTAGACAGGGGGCGAACACCGGGGAGCTGTTTTTT. The encoded protein is CASSRQGANTGELFF.

The chain recombines TRBV7-9 with TRBJ1-1, with a tentative D call TRBD1 (6 bases). The V and J ends lost 2 bases and 5 bases respectively, with 15 bases between them. The CDR3 covers 15 residues. Looked up from germline, CDR1 is SEHNR and CDR2 is FQNEAQ (reference sequence). In DNA form, the CDR3 reads TGTGCCAGCAGCTTATCCGGACAGCCGGGGACTGAAGCTTTCTTT. Translating gives CASSLSGQPGTEAFF.

The CDR3 region is CASSFAGGNEQYV. CDR3 DNA sequence: TGTGCCAGCAGCTTTGCAGGGGGAAACGAGCAGTACGTC. This chain uses TRBV7-9 with TRBJ2-7; 7 bases agree with TRBD1. The CDR3 sequence is 13 residues long. After removal of 3 bases from V and 5 bases from J, the junction contained 4 bases not matched to a gene. Germline CDR1 SEHNR, CDR2 FQNEAQ (reference sequence).

V and J are TRBV18 and TRBJ1-1; weak D call: TRBD1 (6 bases). The CDR3 is 15 residues long. V was cut by 3 bases and J by 2 bases, with 13 bases left in between. The germline V gene has CDR1 KGHSH and CDR2 LQKENI. The CDR3 bases are TGTGCCAGCTCACCCGCGTCGACAGGCAACACTGAAGCTTTCTTT. The encoded protein is CASSPASTGNTEAFF.

The chain carries TRBV7-2 and TRBJ2-6; 14 positions agree with TRBD2. Germline CDR1 reads SGHTA; CDR2 reads FQGNSA. The CDR3 spans 17 residues. The trim removed 8 bases at V and 2 bases at J, leaving 5 bases unmatched. The CDR3 region is CASRRTSGGPGANVLTF. As DNA, the CDR3 is TGTGCCAGCCGAAGGACTAGCGGGGGGCCTGGGGCCAACGTCCTGACTTTC. Filled out from reference TRBV7-2 and TRBJ2-6, the complete variable domain reads GAGVSQSPSNKVTEKGKDVELRCDPISGHTALYWYRQSLGQGLEFLIYFQGNSAPDKSGLPSDRFSAERTGGSVSTLTIQRTQQEDSAVYLCASRRTSGGPGANVLTFGAGSRLTVL.

This clone was seen just once. This chain joins TRBV21-1 and TRBJ1-1. TRBV21-1 constitutes a pseudogene. The CDR3 length is 15 residues. The CDR3 loop reads CASRKRGAPITEAFF. The CDR3 DNA sequence: TGTGCCAGCAGGAAACGGGGGGCTCCGATCACTGAAGCTTTCTTT.

This clone was seen a single time. The chain couples TRBV5-6 to TRBJ1-3; 7 bases agree with TRBD1. V shed 3 bases, J shed 4 bases, and the junction held 4 bases outside the gene matches. Germline V gene data show CDR1 as SGHDT and CDR2 as YYEEEE. CDR3 length: 14 residues. The CDR3 bases are TGTGCCAGCAGCTCGACAGGGACCGGAAACACCATATATTTT. This codes for CASSSTGTGNTIYF.

This clone was detected many times. The chain employs TRBV5-6 and TRBJ2-1; D perhaps matches TRBD1 (7 bases). Germline V CDR1 and CDR2: SGHDT, YYEEEE. The CDR3 is 15 residues long. V was trimmed by 2 bases and J by 6 bases, leaving 15 bases between them. DNA for the CDR3: TGTGCCAGCAGCTTCGGAGGGGGCTTGGGCAATGAGCAGTTCTTC. It yields the protein CASSFGGGLGNEQFF. Full variable domain (missing parts from reference TRBV5-6 and TRBJ2-1): DAGVTQSPTHLIKTRGQQVTLRCSPKSGHDTVSWYQQALGQGPQFIFQYYEEEERQRGNFPDRFSGHQFPNYSSELNVNALLLGDSALYLCASSFGGGLGNEQFFGPGTRLTVL.

J is TRBJ2-2 and V is TRBV3-1 (or the pseudogene TRBV3-2); 7 bases match TRBD2. Germline assignment: CDR1 LGHDT and CDR2 YNNKEL (reference sequence). The CDR3 length is 17 residues. Losses at the gene ends were 1 base for V and 4 bases for J; bases not matched to a gene: 9. CDR3 sequence: CASSQGGLKRGTGELFF. CDR3 nucleotides: TGTGCCAGCAGCCAAGGCGGCCTAAAGCGGGGCACCGGGGAGCTGTTTTTT.

V is TRBV25-1 and J is TRBJ1-2; 7 bases agree with TRBD1. V lost 3 bases, J lost 8 bases, and 6 bases stayed unmatched. Germline V CDR1 and CDR2: MGHDK, SYGVNS. The CDR3 loop spans 13 amino acids. CDR3 sequence: CASSDQGVFGYTF. Here the CDR3 DNA reads TGTGCCAGCAGTGATCAGGGGGTTTTCGGCTACACCTTC.

The V call is TRBV4-1, the J call TRBJ1-5; D possibly corresponds to TRBD1 (6 bases). Between the trimmed V and J ends, which lost 1 base and 7 bases, there was a span of 11 bases. Germline assignment: CDR1 MGHRA and CDR2 YSYEKL. There are 14 residues in the CDR3. Here the CDR3 DNA reads TGCGCCAGCAGCCAAGTGAACAGGGAACAGCCCCAGCATTTT. Amino acids: CASSQVNREQPQHF.

This clone was seen a single time. This rearrangement joins TRBV2 to TRBJ1-2; maybe TRBD1 (6 bases). Trimming took 4 bases from V and 1 from J, leaving 10 bases between them. Per the germline V gene, CDR1 is SNHLY and CDR2 is FYNNEI. There are 14 residues in the CDR3. The CDR3 region is CASSVQGVNYGYTF. The CDR3 bases are TGTGCCAGCAGTGTACAGGGAGTTAACTATGGCTACACCTTC.

This chain connects TRBV28 to TRBJ1-2; D is perhaps TRBD1 (5 bases). V was trimmed by 1 base and J by 3 bases, leaving 12 bases between them. The CDR3 runs to 15 residues. Germline V CDR1 and CDR2: MDHEN, SYDVKM. The CDR3 region is CASSLSGVLDYGYTF. The DNA for the CDR3 is TGTGCCAGCAGTTTATCGGGGGTGCTGGACTATGGCTACACCTTC.

The sample holds a few counts of this clone. The rearrangement joins TRBV18 to TRBJ2-5; D gene ambiguous. CDR1 KGHSH and CDR2 LQKENI come from the germline V gene. V lost 1 base and J lost 5, with 8 bases in between. The length of the CDR3 is 13 residues. The CDR3 DNA sequence: TGTGCCAGCTCACCACTTGTGTCGGAGACCCAGTACTTC. Its translation: CASSPLVSETQYF.

V and J are TRBV7-2 and TRBJ1-2; 7 bases fit TRBD1. CDR3 length: 14 amino acids. The ends lost 1 base at V and 4 bases at J; junction bases unmatched: 3. Germline CDR1 and CDR2: SGHTA and FQGNSA. CDR3 loop: CASSLEGAGYGYTF. In nucleotides, the CDR3 is TGTGCCAGCAGCTTAGAGGGGGCTGGCTATGGCTACACCTTC.

The chain carries TRBV3-1 (or the pseudogene TRBV3-2) and TRBJ1-1; D not certain. This CDR3 has 14 amino acids. Germline CDR1 LGHDT, CDR2 YNNKEL (reference sequence). The germline V and J ends were trimmed by 5 bases and 1 base, with 11 bases remaining between them. The CDR3 DNA is TGTGCCAGCAGCGACGAGGGAAAGAACACTGAAGCTTTCTTT. Protein product: CASSDEGKNTEAFF.

The CDR3 is CASSRPEQETQYF. The CDR3 nucleotides read TGTGCCAGCAGCCGCCCAGAACAAGAGACCCAGTACTTC. This chain connects TRBV5-4 to TRBJ2-5; D is uncertain. The CDR3 consists of 13 residues. Trimming left V 4 bases short and J 2 bases short, with 9 bases between. Germline CDR1 is SGHNT and CDR2 is YYREEE (reference sequence).

The chain uses TRBV30 and TRBJ1-2, with D possibly matching TRBD1 (6 bases). The CDR3 is 13 residues long. The germline V and J ends were trimmed by 3 bases and 4 bases, with 12 bases remaining between them. CDR1 GTSNPN and CDR2 SVGIG come from the germline V gene (reference sequence). CDR3 loop: CAWSRDMGYGYTF. For the CDR3, the DNA is TGTGCCTGGAGCCGGGACATGGGCTATGGCTACACCTTC.

The chain couples TRBV27 to TRBJ1-6, with a possible D match to TRBD1 (5 bases). Germline V gene sequence: CDR1 MNHEY, CDR2 SMNVEV (reference sequence). The V and J ends lost 6 bases and 7 bases respectively, with 13 bases between them. The CDR3 runs 14 residues. Written as DNA, the CDR3 is TGTGCCAGCAGCCCCGACAGTCCAAATTCACCCCTCCACTTT. It is translated as CASSPDSPNSPLHF.

The V call is TRBV11-2, the J call TRBJ2-3; 14 nucleotides align to TRBD2. Germline V gives CDR1 SGHAT, CDR2 FQNNGV. This CDR3 region has 17 residues. V was clipped by 5 bases and J by 1 base; unmatched bases: 5. The CDR3 DNA sequence: TGTGCCAGCAGCCGACTAGCGGGGGGGCGCGGCACAGATACGCAGTATTTT. Translation: CASSRLAGGRGTDTQYF.

The V call is TRBV11-2, the J call TRBJ1-2; D remains ambiguous. Between the trimmed V and J ends, which lost 5 bases and 6 bases, there was a span of 13 bases. The CDR3 extends over 13 amino acids. The germline V gene encodes CDR1 SGHAT and CDR2 FQNNGV. CDR3: CASSPRGGNGYTF. As DNA, the CDR3 is TGTGCCAGCAGCCCCCGTGGCGGGAATGGCTACACCTTC.

This clone was picked up a small number of times. The V and J genes are TRBV11-1 and TRBJ2-7; TRBD1 agrees at 10 bases. Germline CDR1 SGHAT, CDR2 FQDESV (reference sequence). V gave up 6 bases and J gave up 4 bases; unmatched junction bases: 9. The CDR3 extends over 15 amino acids. The CDR3 DNA sequence: TGTGCCAGCAGTTTCTCCGGGACAGGGGCATACGAGCAGTACTTC. It is translated as CASSFSGTGAYEQYF.

This sequence joins TRBV6-5 and TRBJ1-2; perhaps TRBD1 as D (6 bases). Germline-derived CDR1 and CDR2 are MNHEY and SVGAGI. This CDR3 comprises 13 residues. V was clipped by 5 bases and J by 6 bases, with 13 bases between them. This chain's CDR3 is CASSRDNLHGYTF. The CDR3 nucleotides are TGTGCCAGCAGTAGGGACAATCTCCATGGCTACACCTTC.

V gene TRBV3-1 (or the pseudogene TRBV3-2) combines with J gene TRBJ1-2; D is undetermined. The CDR3 length is 15 residues. V lost 4 bases, J lost 7 bases, and 19 bases lay in between. From germline, CDR1 is LGHDT and CDR2 YNNKEL (reference sequence). The CDR3 DNA is TGTGCCAGCAGCCTCGGGTGGCGGGCCAAAGGTGGCTACACCTTC. Its translation: CASSLGWRAKGGYTF.

The V call is TRBV5-8, the J call TRBJ2-5; the match to TRBD2 covers 7 bases. CDR3 size: 14 residues. CDR1 is SGHTS, CDR2 YDEGEE, per germline. After removal of 1 base from V and 6 bases from J, the junction contained 6 bases not matched to a gene. The CDR3 here is CASSLREGRQTQYF. CDR3 nucleotide sequence: TGTGCCAGCAGCTTGAGGGAGGGGCGGCAGACCCAGTACTTC.